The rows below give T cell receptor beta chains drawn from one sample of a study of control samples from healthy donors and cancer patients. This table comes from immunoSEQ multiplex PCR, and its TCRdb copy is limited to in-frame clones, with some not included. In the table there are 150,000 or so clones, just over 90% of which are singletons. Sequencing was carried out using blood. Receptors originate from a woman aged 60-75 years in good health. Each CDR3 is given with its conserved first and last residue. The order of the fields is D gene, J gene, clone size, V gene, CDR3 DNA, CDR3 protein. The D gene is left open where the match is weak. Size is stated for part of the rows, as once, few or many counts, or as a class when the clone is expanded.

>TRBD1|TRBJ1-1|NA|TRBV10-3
TGTGCCATCAGTGACCCTGGGACAGGGTTGCGTGAAGCTTTCTTT
CAISDPGTGLREAFF
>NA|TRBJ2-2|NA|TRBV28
TGTGCCAGCAGTTTAACCGGGGAGCTGTTTTTT
CASSLTGELFF
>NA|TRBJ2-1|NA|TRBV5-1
TGCGCCAGCAGCCCCGGCGCCGGGGAGTATGAGCAGTTCTTC
CASSPGAGEYEQFF
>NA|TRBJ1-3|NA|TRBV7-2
TGTGCCAGCAGCTTAGTACCTTTCTCTGGAAACACCATATATTTT
CASSLVPFSGNTIYF
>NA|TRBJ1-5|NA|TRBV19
TGTGCCAGTAGTATTGGGACTCCCGGAGGGCAGCCCCAGCATTTT
CASSIGTPGGQPQHF
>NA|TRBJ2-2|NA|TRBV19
TGTGCCACTTCGGTCGGACAGAGGATGACCGGGGAGCTGTTTTTT
CATSVGQRMTGELFF
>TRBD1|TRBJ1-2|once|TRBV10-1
TGCGCCAGCAGTGAGCCGAGGGGGGACAGAGATACTAACTATGGCTACACCTTC
CASSEPRGDRDTNYGYTF
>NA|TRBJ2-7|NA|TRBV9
TGTGCCAGCAGCCGTCAGGGGAACTACGAGCAGTACTTC
CASSRQGNYEQYF
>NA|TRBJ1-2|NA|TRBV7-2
TGTGCCAGCAGCTTGACAGGACTCATGAGCTACACCTTC
CASSLTGLMSYTF
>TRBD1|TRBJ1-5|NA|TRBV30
TGTGCCTGGACCAACAGGGGGCGGGTTGGCAATCAGCCCCAGCATTTT
CAWTNRGRVGNQPQHF
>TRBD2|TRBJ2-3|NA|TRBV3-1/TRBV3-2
TGTGCCAGCAGCCAAGTAGCGGGGGGTTCCACGCAGTATTTT
CASSQVAGGSTQYF
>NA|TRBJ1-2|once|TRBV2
TGTGCCAGCAGTGAAGTGGGCGTATTGAGGGCGGGTGGCTATGGCTACACCTTC
CASSEVGVLRAGGYGYTF
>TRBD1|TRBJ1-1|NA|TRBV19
TGTGCCAGTAGTATGGGACAGGGGGCAGCTGAAGCTTTCTTT
CASSMGQGAAEAFF
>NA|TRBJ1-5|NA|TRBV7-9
TGTGCCAGCTCCGGGGTCGGGGCCGGGAGCAATCAGCCCCAGCATTTT
CASSGVGAGSNQPQHF
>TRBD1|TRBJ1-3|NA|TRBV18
TGTGCCAGCTCACCTCGCCAGGGGGCCTCTGGAAACACCATATATTTT
CASSPRQGASGNTIYF
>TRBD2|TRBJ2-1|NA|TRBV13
TGTGCCAGCAGCCTTCCTTGGACTAGCGGGGGGGTTGAGCAGTTCTTC
CASSLPWTSGGVEQFF
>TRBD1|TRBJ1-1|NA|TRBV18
TGTGCCAGCTCTCGTGACAGGGACGCTGAAGCTTTCTTT
CASSRDRDAEAFF
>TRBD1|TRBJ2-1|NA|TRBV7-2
TGTGCCAGCAGCTTAGGGACAGGCTACGGTGAGCAGTTCTTC
CASSLGTGYGEQFF
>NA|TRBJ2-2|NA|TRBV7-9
TGTGCCAGCAGCAGAGGACAGAACACCGGGGAGCTGTTTTTT
CASSRGQNTGELFF
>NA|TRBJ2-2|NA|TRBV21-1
TGTGCCAGCAGCAAAGTTCCTTGGCCCTGTAGAGCCCGGGAGCTGTTTTTT
CASSKVPWPCRARELFF
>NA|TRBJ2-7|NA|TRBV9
TGTGCCAGCAGCGTAGCGGACGACTACGAGCAGTACTTC
CASSVADDYEQYF
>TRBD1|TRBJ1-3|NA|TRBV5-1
TGCGCCAGCAGCCTACAGACAGGGCTTCAACTGGGAAACACCATATATTTT
CASSLQTGLQLGNTIYF
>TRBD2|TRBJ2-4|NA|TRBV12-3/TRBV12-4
TGTGCCAGCAACTGGGGGGGGAAAAACATTCAGTACTTC
CASNWGGKNIQYF
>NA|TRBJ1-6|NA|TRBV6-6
TGTGCCAGCAGTAGACCAGGGGTTAATTCACCCCTCCACTTT
CASSRPGVNSPLHF
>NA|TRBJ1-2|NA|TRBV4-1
TGCGCCAGCAGCCAAGATCTAAACAGTAACGGCTACACCTTC
CASSQDLNSNGYTF
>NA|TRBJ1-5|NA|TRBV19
TGTGCCAGTAGTATGATGCAGGGAGTGAGCAATCAGCCCCAGCATTTT
CASSMMQGVSNQPQHF
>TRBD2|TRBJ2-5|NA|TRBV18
TGTGCCAGCTCACCGGGACTAGCACAAGAGACCCAGTACTTC
CASSPGLAQETQYF
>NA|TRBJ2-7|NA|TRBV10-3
TGTGCCATCAGCGGCCGACTGACAAGCTCCTACGAGCAGTACTTC
CAISGRLTSSYEQYF
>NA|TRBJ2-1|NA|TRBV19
TGTGCCAGTACTTTCGCAGGGTTCTACAATGAGCAGTTCTTC
CASTFAGFYNEQFF
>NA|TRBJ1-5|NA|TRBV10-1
TGCGCCAGCAGTGAGTCCCGGGGTCAGCCCCAGCATTTT
CASSESRGQPQHF
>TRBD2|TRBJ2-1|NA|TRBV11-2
TGTGCCAGCAGCTTAGTCGCCCAGCGGGGGAACCTTTACAATGAGCAGTTCTTC
CASSLVAQRGNLYNEQFF
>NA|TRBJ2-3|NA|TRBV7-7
TGTGCCAGCAGCCCCCTGCTCGGATCTAGCACAGATACGCAGTATTTT
CASSPLLGSSTDTQYF
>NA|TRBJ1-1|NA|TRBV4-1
TGCGCCAGCAGCCAGGTATCCCCGAGATCCCTCCGGTCTGAAGCTTTCTTT
CASSQVSPRSLRSEAFF
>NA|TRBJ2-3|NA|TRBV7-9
TGTGCCAGCAGCTTAGCGTGGTCTGGACCCTTCCCCACAGATACGCAGTATTTT
CASSLAWSGPFPTDTQYF
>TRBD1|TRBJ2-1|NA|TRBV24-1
TGTGCCACCAGTGATTTCACCGGGACAGGGGACAATGAGCAGTTCTTC
CATSDFTGTGDNEQFF
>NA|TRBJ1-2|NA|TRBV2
TGTGCCAGCAGGCTGGACAGCAGGGACTATGGCTACACCTTC
CASRLDSRDYGYTF
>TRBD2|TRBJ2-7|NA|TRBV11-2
TGTGCCAGCAGCAGCCTAGCGGGGGCCCGGGGAGAGCAGTACTTC
CASSSLAGARGEQYF
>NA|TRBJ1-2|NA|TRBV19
TGTGCCAGTAGCCCCGCGGGGGGATTTTATGGCTACACCTTC
CASSPAGGFYGYTF
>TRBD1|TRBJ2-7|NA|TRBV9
TGTGCCAGCAGCGTAGGTGCAGGGGGCTCCTACGAGCAGTACTTC
CASSVGAGGSYEQYF
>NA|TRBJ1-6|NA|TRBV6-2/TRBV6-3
TGTGCCAGCAGTTACTCCGGTGGGGGAAGCTCCTATAATTCACCCCTCCACTTT
CASSYSGGGSSYNSPLHF
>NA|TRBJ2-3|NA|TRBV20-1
TGCAGTGCTACGACGGGAGATACGCAGTATTTT
CSATTGDTQYF
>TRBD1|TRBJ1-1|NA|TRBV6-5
TGTGCCAGCAGTTACGGCGGGACAGGCACTGAAGCTTTCTTT
CASSYGGTGTEAFF
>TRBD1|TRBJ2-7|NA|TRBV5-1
TGCGCCAGCAGCCAGGGACAGGGGGCGAACGAGCAGTACTTC
CASSQGQGANEQYF
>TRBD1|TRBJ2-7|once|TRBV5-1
TGCGCCAGCTTTCGCGGCTCAGGGGGAACCTACGAGCAGTACTTC
CASFRGSGGTYEQYF
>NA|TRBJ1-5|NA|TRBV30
TGTGCCTGGGCTGGGGTCGGGGGCAATCAGCCCCAGCATTTT
CAWAGVGGNQPQHF
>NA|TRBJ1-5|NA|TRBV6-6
TGTGCCAGCACCTCCGCAGACAGCAATCAGCCCCAGCATTTT
CASTSADSNQPQHF
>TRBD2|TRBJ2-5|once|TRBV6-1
TGTGCCAGCAGTAAAGCGGGGGGATCGCTAGAGACCCAGTACTTC
CASSKAGGSLETQYF
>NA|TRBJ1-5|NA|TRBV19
TGTGCCAGTAGTATAGACCCAGACGGACCGAGCAATCAGCCCCAGCATTTT
CASSIDPDGPSNQPQHF
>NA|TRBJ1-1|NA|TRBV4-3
TGCGCCAGCAGCCAAGATGTGTGGGTTCTGAACACTGAAGCTTTCTTT
CASSQDVWVLNTEAFF
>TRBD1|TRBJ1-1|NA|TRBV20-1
TGCAGTGCTAGTGGCCTTAGGGACAGGGGCTCCGCCAGGAACACTGAAGCTTTCTTT
CSASGLRDRGSARNTEAFF
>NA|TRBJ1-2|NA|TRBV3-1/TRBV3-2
TGTGCCAGCAGCCAAGTAGCCTATTTGGGCTACACCTTC
CASSQVAYLGYTF
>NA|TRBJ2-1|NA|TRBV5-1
TGCGCCAGCAGCCCCAATGATCCCAGCGGCGAGCAGTTCTTC
CASSPNDPSGEQFF
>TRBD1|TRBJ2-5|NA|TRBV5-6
TGTGCCAGCAGCTCCGAGACAGGGGGCTTAAAGACCCAGTACTTC
CASSSETGGLKTQYF
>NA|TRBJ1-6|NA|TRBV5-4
TGTGCCAGCAGCTCTCAGGGGTTCAATTCACCCCTCCACTTT
CASSSQGFNSPLHF
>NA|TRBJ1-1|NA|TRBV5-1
TGCGCCAGCTGTCCCGGATCGCGGCGGAACACTGAAGCTTTCTTT
CASCPGSRRNTEAFF